This T cell receptor (beta chain) was captured in a study of T cell responses to AZD1222 COVID-19 vaccine. General study points: White British donors predominated, females outnumbered males, and clonal diversity was possibly underestimated. Variant regions that are unmutated are reportedly the target of nearly half of spike-specific TCRs. Compared with day 0, the breadth and depth of the Spike-specific TCR repertoire rose significantly after two doses of AZD1222. At baseline, seropositivity was found in only six or seven AZD1222 recipients.

Using immunoSEQ multiplex PCR, the repertoire was profiled, and TCRdb retains in-frame clones only, with some absent. The sample consists of 90,000 to 150,000 clones, approximately 89% of them appearing once. As for this clone: Its antigen is not identified.

Trimming took 0 bases from V and 6 from J, leaving 8 bases between them. CDR1 is KGHSY, CDR2 FQNENV, per germline. This CDR3 region has 13 residues. Sequencing used peripheral blood, obtained on day 0 of AZD1222 vaccination. The rearrangement links TRBV16 to TRBJ1-1, with D perhaps TRBD1 (5 bases). The sequence came from an adult in good health. In DNA form, the CDR3 reads TGTGCCAGCAGCCAATCTAGGGGATCTGAAGCTTTCTTT. It encodes CASSQSRGSEAFF.